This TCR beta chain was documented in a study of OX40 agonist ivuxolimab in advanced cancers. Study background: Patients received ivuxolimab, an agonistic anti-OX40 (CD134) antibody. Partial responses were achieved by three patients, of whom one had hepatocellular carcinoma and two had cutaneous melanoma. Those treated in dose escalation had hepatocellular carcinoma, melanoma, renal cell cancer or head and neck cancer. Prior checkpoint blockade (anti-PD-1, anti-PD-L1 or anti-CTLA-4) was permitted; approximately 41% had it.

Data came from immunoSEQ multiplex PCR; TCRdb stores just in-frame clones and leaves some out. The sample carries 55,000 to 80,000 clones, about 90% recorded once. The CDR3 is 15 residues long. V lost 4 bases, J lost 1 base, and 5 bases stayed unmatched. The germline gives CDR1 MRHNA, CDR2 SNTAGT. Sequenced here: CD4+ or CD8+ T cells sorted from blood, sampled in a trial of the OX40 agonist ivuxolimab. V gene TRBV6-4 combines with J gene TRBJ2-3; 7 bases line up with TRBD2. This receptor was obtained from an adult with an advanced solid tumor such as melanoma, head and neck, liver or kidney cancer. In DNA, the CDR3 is TGTGCCAGCAGTGTTCTGGCGGGGGGCACAGATACGCAGTATTTT. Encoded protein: CASSVLAGGTDTQYF.